The 10 T cell receptor beta chains given below trace back to one sample, sequenced in a study of identifying expanded T cells in peripheral blood. Measured with immunoSEQ multiplex PCR; TCRdb has only the in-frame clones, and not every one. This sample has 120,000 or so clones, with about four fifths found just once. The sequenced sample consisted of blood. All receptors derive from a person between 18 and 75 years old in good health.

This clone has just a few counts. The chain joins TRBV19 to TRBJ1-4; TRBD1 agrees at 7 bases. The CDR3 has 15 residues. CDR1 is LNHDA, CDR2 SQIVND, per germline (reference sequence). The junction had 12 bases not matched to a gene; V was cut back by 7 bases and J by 7 bases. The CDR3 DNA sequence: TGTGCCAGTAAGCTCAACAGGGGAACGGGTGAAAAACTGTTTTTT. Its translation is CASKLNRGTGEKLFF.

The rearrangement joins TRBV5-1 to TRBJ1-5; 8 positions match TRBD1. J gave up 4 bases and V 4 bases, and 4 bases lay outside the gene matches. CDR3 length equals 14 residues. Per germline, CDR1 SGHRS and CDR2 YFSETQ. The CDR3 DNA follows: TGCGCCAGCAGCCCTGGACAGGGAAATCAGCCCCAGCATTTT. Its translation: CASSPGQGNQPQHF.

This rearrangement joins TRBV7-9 to TRBJ2-1; 11 bases are shared with TRBD2. The ends lost 2 bases at V and 7 bases at J; junction bases unmatched: 7. Germline V gene data show CDR1 as SEHNR and CDR2 as FQNEAQ (reference sequence). This CDR3 is 16 amino acids long. The CDR3 region has the DNA TGTGCCAGCAGCTTATGGTCTAGCGGGGGGCTAAATGAGCAGTTCTTC. Protein: CASSLWSSGGLNEQFF.

The chain's CDR3 is CASTLQVDPFRHYGYTF. The CDR3 bases are TGTGCCAGCACCCTACAGGTAGATCCGTTTCGACACTATGGCTACACCTTC. This chain connects TRBV7-2 to TRBJ1-2; the D gene is possibly TRBD1 (5 bases). Per the germline V gene, CDR1 is SGHTA and CDR2 is FQGNSA. V was shortened by 7 bases and J by 3 bases, with 24 bases between the two germline ends. The CDR3 has 17 amino acids.

This chain links TRBV7-2 with TRBJ1-2; D not certain. Trimming cost V 2 bases and J 6 bases, with 4 bases left between them. The CDR3 consists of 11 residues. CDR1 and CDR2 (germline): SGHTA, FQGNSA. In DNA, the CDR3 is TGTGCCAGCAGCTTAAACCATGGCTACACCTTC. Translation gives CASSLNHGYTF.

The chain links TRBV4-3 to TRBJ1-2, with D unresolved. CDR1 is LGHNA, CDR2 YSLEER, per germline. The CDR3 is 14 amino acids. The V gene lost 0 bases and the J gene lost 4 bases, with 9 bases spanning the gap. The CDR3 loop is CASSQEVRSYGYTF. For the CDR3, the DNA is TGCGCCAGCAGCCAAGAAGTCAGGAGCTATGGCTACACCTTC.

The chain recombines TRBV7-8 with TRBJ1-1; perhaps TRBD1 as D (6 bases). The ends were cut back, 5 bases at V and 5 bases at J, with 18 bases in the middle. This CDR3 has 15 residues. Germline V gene lookup returns CDR1 SGHVS and CDR2 FQNEAQ. CDR3: CASSPWNQGWTEAFF. In DNA, the CDR3 is TGTGCCAGCAGCCCCTGGAATCAGGGGTGGACTGAAGCTTTCTTT.

The gene calls are TRBV7-9 and TRBJ1-6; no clear D. V shed 5 bases and J shed 6 bases, with 14 bases lying between them. From germline, CDR1 is SEHNR and CDR2 FQNEAQ (reference sequence). This CDR3 is 15 amino acids long. The CDR3 sequence: CASSDTLLGNSPLHF. CDR3 nucleotide sequence: TGTGCCAGCAGCGATACATTGTTGGGTAATTCACCCCTCCACTTT.

This chain uses TRBV9 with TRBJ1-2; no clear D. From germline, CDR1 is SGDLS and CDR2 YYNGEE. V was trimmed by 3 bases and J by 4 bases, leaving 7 bases between them. The CDR3 runs 12 residues. CDR3 region: CASSAISYGYTF. The CDR3 DNA reads as TGTGCCAGCAGCGCGATCAGCTATGGCTACACCTTC.

The chain employs TRBV29-1 and TRBJ2-2, with a weak D call TRBD1 (5 bases). The V gene lost 4 bases and the J gene lost 0 bases, with 9 bases spanning the gap. Germline V gene lookup returns CDR1 SQVTM and CDR2 ANQGSEA. The CDR3 contains 14 residues. CDR3 region: CSVVTGANTGELFF. The CDR3 bases are TGCAGCGTTGTCACAGGCGCGAACACCGGGGAGCTGTTTTTT.